This entry concerns a single T cell receptor beta chain. The junction departs from germline at one end; a sequencing error may be responsible. In germline, CDR1 is SGHNT, CDR2 YYREEE (reference sequence). CDR3 length equals 18 residues. Assay: immunoSEQ multiplex PCR; the TCRdb copy retains only in-frame clones and omits some. The sample records about 2.3 million clones, less than 95% being singletons. This entry belongs to a study of shared clonotypes between healthy human individuals. On the study more broadly: Participating donors consisted of a couple of women and a few men aged 18 to 49.

Healthy HIV-negative adults with no recent acute infections or vaccinations were recruited as donors. The CD4+ fraction was divided into a CD45RA+ naive subset and a CD45RA-negative memory subset. This TCR came from a man aged 18 to 29 in good health. Some clones in this sample may be carry-over from other donors' samples. This chain joins TRBV5-4 and TRBJ2-1; 14 bases are shared with TRBD2. Sample: naive CD4+ T cells from PBMCs. Subset of the sample: CD45RA+ positively selected. CDR3 loop: CASSLGGLAGAFYDEQFF. In DNA form, the CDR3 reads TGTGCCAGCAGCTTGGGGGGACTAGCGGGAGCTTTCTACGATGAGCAGTTCTTC.